One and the same sample provided the 19 T cell receptor beta chains below, sequenced in a study of OX40 agonist ivuxolimab in advanced cancers. Some clones are missing from TCRdb's copy, which holds only in-frame ones; the method was immunoSEQ multiplex PCR. The repertoire holds some 65,000 clones, with around 87% as singletons. The sequenced sample was CD4+ or CD8+ T cells sorted from blood, obtained in a trial of the OX40 agonist ivuxolimab. The receptors were sampled from an adult with an advanced solid tumor such as melanoma, head and neck, liver or kidney cancer.

This clone was seen only once. The rearrangement links TRBV19 to TRBJ1-4; D is unclear. The CDR3 consists of 14 residues. Germline V gives CDR1 LNHDA, CDR2 SQIVND (reference sequence). The V end was cut by 3 bases, the J end by 10 bases, with 15 bases between. The CDR3 region is CASSIGVPLGKLFF. CDR3 coding DNA: TGTGCCAGTAGTATCGGGGTCCCGCTGGGAAAACTGTTTTTT. Full variable domain (rest looked up from reference TRBV19 and TRBJ1-4): DGGITQSPKYLFRKEGQNVTLSCEQNLNHDAMYWYRQDPGQGLRLIYYSQIVNDFQKGDIAEGYSVSREKKESFPLTVTSAQKNPTAFYLCASSIGVPLGKLFFGSGTQLSVL.

The chain employs TRBV6-5 and TRBJ2-5; TRBD1 matches 8 bases. This CDR3 spans 14 amino acids. The ends lost 8 bases at V and 3 bases at J; junction bases unmatched: 8. CDR1 and CDR2 (germline): MNHEY, SVGAGI. The CDR3 DNA reads as TGTGCCAGCGGGCCGGACAGGGTCAAAGAGACCCAGTACTTC. Protein product: CASGPDRVKETQYF.

The rearrangement links TRBV25-1 to TRBJ2-3; D is perhaps TRBD2 (6 bases). V lost 4 bases to trimming and J lost 4 bases, with 18 bases between them. The CDR3 consists of 16 residues. The germline CDR1 and CDR2 sequences are MGHDK and SYGVNS. The CDR3 region has the DNA TGTGCCAGCAGTGGGCCGACTAGTTCGGTCTCAGATACGCAGTATTTT. It translates to CASSGPTSSVSDTQYF.

The chain employs TRBV29-1 and TRBJ1-5; a weak D match, TRBD1 (5 bases). The CDR3 sequence is 13 residues long. Germline V gene sequence: CDR1 SQVTM, CDR2 ANQGSEA. Trimming removed 3 bases at V and 4 bases at J, with 10 bases between. The CDR3 region is CSVEGVGNQPQHF. The CDR3 DNA follows: TGCAGCGTTGAGGGGGTAGGGAATCAGCCCCAGCATTTT.

This rearrangement joins TRBV5-1 to TRBJ2-6; D uncertain. The CDR3 loop spans 17 amino acids. Germline-derived CDR1 and CDR2 are SGHRS and YFSETQ. Deletions cut 0 bases from V and 0 bases from J, with 10 bases between. The CDR3 reads CASSLDHGRSGANVLTF. CDR3 DNA sequence: TGCGCCAGCAGCTTGGATCATGGACGCTCTGGGGCCAACGTCCTGACTTTC.

This chain joins TRBV10-3 and TRBJ2-1; D unresolved. CDR3 size: 14 residues. Trimming removed 10 bases at V and 0 bases at J, with 13 bases between. Germline CDR1 reads ENHRY; CDR2 reads SYGVKD. The CDR3 protein is CASLPADSYNEQFF. DNA for the CDR3: TGTGCCAGCCTACCGGCAGACTCCTACAATGAGCAGTTCTTC.

The CDR3 region is CASSNLAGGAYNEQFF. The CDR3 DNA reads as TGTGCCAGCAGTAATTTAGCGGGGGGCGCCTACAATGAGCAGTTCTTC. V gene TRBV7-3 combines with J gene TRBJ2-1; 10 nucleotides line up with TRBD2. Looked up from germline, CDR1 is SGHTA and CDR2 is FQGTGA. CDR3 size: 16 residues. V lost 6 bases, J lost 2 bases, and 7 bases stayed unmatched.

V gene TRBV25-1 combines with J gene TRBJ1-2; D is possibly TRBD1 (5 bases). CDR1 is MGHDK, CDR2 SYGVNS, per germline. The CDR3 totals 15 residues. V was trimmed by 2 bases and J by 4 bases, leaving 14 bases between them. The CDR3: CASSEGGGLGYGYTF. The DNA for the CDR3 is TGTGCCAGCAGTGAAGGGGGAGGGTTGGGCTATGGCTACACCTTC.

This clone was found a few times. J is TRBJ1-6 and V is TRBV11-2, with D maybe TRBD1 (6 bases). Germline CDR1 SGHAT, CDR2 FQNNGV. V was pared by 4 bases and J by 7 bases, with 11 bases between. CDR3 length equals 14 residues. CDR3 protein: CASSWDTSNSPLHF. DNA of the CDR3: TGTGCCAGCAGCTGGGACACCTCGAATTCACCCCTCCACTTT.

This clone was detected only a few times. The chain recombines TRBV2 with TRBJ2-7, with 7 bases that match TRBD1. Germline trimming cut 4 bases from V and 9 bases from J; bases unmatched to any gene: 18. CDR3 length: 16 residues. Germline CDR1 SNHLY, CDR2 FYNNEI. The CDR3 sequence is CASSASPSGGPSRQYF. CDR3 coding DNA: TGTGCCAGCAGTGCCTCACCGTCAGGGGGTCCCTCACGGCAGTACTTC.

This clone has more than one count but fewer than ten. This chain connects TRBV2 to TRBJ1-5; D gene ambiguous. V lost 6 bases to trimming and J lost 3 bases, with 6 bases between them. The CDR3 runs to 12 residues. Germline V gives CDR1 SNHLY, CDR2 FYNNEI. The CDR3 coding sequence is TGTGCCAGCAGGGAGTACAATCAGCCCCAGCATTTT. This translates into CASREYNQPQHF.

V gene TRBV4-1 combines with J gene TRBJ2-6; D gene unclear. The length of the CDR3 is 15 residues. Germline loops: CDR1 MGHRA, CDR2 YSYEKL. V lost 0 bases, J lost 2 bases, and 5 bases lay in between. CDR3 residues: CASSQEGTGANVLTF. CDR3 DNA sequence: TGCGCCAGCAGCCAAGAAGGCACTGGGGCCAACGTCCTGACTTTC.

The chain has TRBV5-5 and TRBJ1-3; D call uncertain. Trimming left V 4 bases short and J 3 bases short, with 8 bases between. Germline V gene data show CDR1 as SGHKS and CDR2 as YYEKEE (reference sequence). The CDR3 has 13 amino acids. This chain's CDR3 is CASSHPGGNTIYF. The CDR3 region has the DNA TGTGCCAGCAGCCATCCAGGTGGAAACACCATATATTTT. Full variable domain (rest looked up from reference TRBV5-5 and TRBJ1-3): DAGVTQSPTHLIKTRGQQVTLRCSPISGHKSVSWYQQVLGQGPQFIFQYYEKEERGRGNFPDRFSARQFPNYSSELNVNALLLGDSALYLCASSHPGGNTIYFGEGSWLTVV.

The V call is TRBV2, the J call TRBJ1-2; TRBD1 might be the D (6 bases). The CDR3 is made up of 12 amino acids. CDR1 and CDR2 from the germline V gene are SNHLY and FYNNEI. V was clipped by 6 bases and J by 8 bases, with 13 bases between them. CDR3 residues: CASREQGLGYTF. CDR3 in DNA: TGTGCCAGCAGGGAACAGGGTTTAGGCTACACCTTC.

The V and J genes are TRBV25-1 and TRBJ1-2; no clear D. Trimming left V 1 base short and J 7 bases short, with 13 bases between. The CDR3 is 14 amino acids. Germline CDR1 is MGHDK and CDR2 is SYGVNS. The CDR3 coding sequence is TGTGCCAGCAGTGAATCCCCGGGGTGGGGTGGCTACACCTTC. Protein: CASSESPGWGGYTF.

This chain links TRBV27 with TRBJ1-5, with D possibly being TRBD1 (6 bases). Trimming cost V 6 bases and J 3 bases, with 18 bases left between them. Per the germline V gene, CDR1 is MNHEY and CDR2 is SMNVEV (reference sequence). This CDR3 has 16 residues. For the CDR3, the DNA is TGTGCCAGCAGCCAGGACAGAGGAGCCTTCAATCAGCCCCAGCATTTT. It codes for CASSQDRGAFNQPQHF.

This chain uses TRBV19 with TRBJ2-5; D not certain. The CDR3 has 14 residues. V gave up 4 bases and J gave up 0 bases, with 9 bases separating them. Germline CDR1 is LNHDA and CDR2 is SQIVND (reference sequence). Here the CDR3 reads CASSRLGYQETQYF. In DNA form, the CDR3 reads TGTGCCAGTAGTAGGCTAGGATACCAAGAGACCCAGTACTTC.

This rearrangement joins TRBV5-1 to TRBJ1-1, with no clear D. CDR3 size: 14 residues. V shed 1 base and J shed 3 bases, with 10 bases lying between them. Germline V CDR1 and CDR2: SGHRS, YFSETQ. CDR3 nucleotides: TGCGCCAGCAGCTTGAAAGGGAGTGACACTGAAGCTTTCTTT. Translating it yields CASSLKGSDTEAFF.

The chain couples TRBV5-1 to TRBJ2-1; 13 bases align to TRBD2. Unmatched junction bases numbered 3, after V lost 7 bases and J lost 8 bases. The CDR3 loop spans 13 amino acids. Germline-derived CDR1 and CDR2 are SGHRS and YFSETQ. CDR3 amino acids: CASQLAGGHEQFF. As DNA, the CDR3 is TGCGCCAGCCAACTAGCGGGGGGGCATGAGCAGTTCTTC.